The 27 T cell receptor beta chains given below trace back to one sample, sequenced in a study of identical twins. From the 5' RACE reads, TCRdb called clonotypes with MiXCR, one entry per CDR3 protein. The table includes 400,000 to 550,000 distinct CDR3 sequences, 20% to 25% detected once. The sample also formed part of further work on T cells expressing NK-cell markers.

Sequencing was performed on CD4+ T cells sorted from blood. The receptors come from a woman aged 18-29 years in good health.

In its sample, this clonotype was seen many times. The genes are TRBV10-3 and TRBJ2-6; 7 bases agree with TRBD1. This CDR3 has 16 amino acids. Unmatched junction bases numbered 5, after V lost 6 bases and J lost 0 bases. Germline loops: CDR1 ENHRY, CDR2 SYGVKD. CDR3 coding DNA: TGTGCCATCAGCACAGGGGTCGGCTCTGGGGCCAACGTCCTGACTTTC. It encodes CAISTGVGSGANVLTF.

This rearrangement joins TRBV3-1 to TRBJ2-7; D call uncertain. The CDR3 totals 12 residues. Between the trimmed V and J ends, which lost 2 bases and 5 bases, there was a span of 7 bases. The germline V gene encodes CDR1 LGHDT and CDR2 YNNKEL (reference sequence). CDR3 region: CASSQLADEQYF. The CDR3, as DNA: TGTGCCAGCAGCCAACTGGCCGACGAGCAGTACTTC.

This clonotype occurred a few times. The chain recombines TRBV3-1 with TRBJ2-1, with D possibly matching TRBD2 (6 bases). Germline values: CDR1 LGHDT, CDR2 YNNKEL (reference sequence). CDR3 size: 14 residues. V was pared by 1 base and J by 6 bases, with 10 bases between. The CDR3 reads CASSQVRGGNEQFF. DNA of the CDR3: TGTGCCAGCAGCCAAGTGCGGGGCGGCAATGAGCAGTTCTTC.

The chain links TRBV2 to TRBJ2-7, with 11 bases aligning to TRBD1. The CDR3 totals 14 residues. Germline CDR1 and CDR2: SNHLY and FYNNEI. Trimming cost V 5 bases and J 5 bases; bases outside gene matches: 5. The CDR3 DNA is TGTGCCAGCAGTTCCGGGACAGGGGGACACGAGCAGTACTTC. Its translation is CASSSGTGGHEQYF.

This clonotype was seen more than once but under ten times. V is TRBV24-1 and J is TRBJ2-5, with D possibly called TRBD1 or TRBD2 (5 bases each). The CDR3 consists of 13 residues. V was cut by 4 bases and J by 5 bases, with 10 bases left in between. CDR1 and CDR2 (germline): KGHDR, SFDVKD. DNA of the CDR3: TGTGCCACCAGTGAGGGACCGGAGGAGACCCAGTACTTC. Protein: CATSEGPEETQYF.

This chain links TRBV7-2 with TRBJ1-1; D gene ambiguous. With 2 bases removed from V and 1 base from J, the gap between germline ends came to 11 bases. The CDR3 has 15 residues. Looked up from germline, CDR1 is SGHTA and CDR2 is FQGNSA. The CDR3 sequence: CASSLYPGGNTEAFF. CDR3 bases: TGTGCCAGCAGCTTATACCCAGGCGGGAACACTGAAGCTTTCTTT. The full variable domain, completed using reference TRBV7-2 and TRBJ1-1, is GAGVSQSPSNKVTEKGKDVELRCDPISGHTALYWYRQSLGQGLEFLIYFQGNSAPDKSGLPSDRFSAERTGGSVSTLTIQRTQQEDSAVYLCASSLYPGGNTEAFFGQGTRLTVV.

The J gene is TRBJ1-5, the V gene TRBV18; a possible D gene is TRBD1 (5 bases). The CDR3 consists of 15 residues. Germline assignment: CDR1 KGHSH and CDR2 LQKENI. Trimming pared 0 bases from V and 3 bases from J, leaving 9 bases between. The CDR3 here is CASSPPRQLNQPQHF. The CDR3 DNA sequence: TGTGCCAGCTCACCACCGAGACAGCTCAATCAGCCCCAGCATTTT. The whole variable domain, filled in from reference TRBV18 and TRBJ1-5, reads NAGVMQNPRHLVRRRGQEARLRCSPMKGHSHVYWYRQLPEEGLKFMVYLQKENIIDESGMPKERFSAEFPKEGPSILRIQQVVRGDSAAYFCASSPPRQLNQPQHFGDGTRLSIL.

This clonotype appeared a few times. The CDR3 here is CASASILAGSVSYNEQFF. The CDR3 coding sequence is TGTGCCAGCGCTTCCATCTTAGCGGGATCCGTCTCCTACAATGAGCAGTTCTTC. The rearrangement joins TRBV6-8 to TRBJ2-1; 8 bases are shared with TRBD2. Germline-derived CDR1 and CDR2 are MNHGY and SAAAGT. The CDR3 loop spans 18 amino acids. Germline trimming cut 8 bases from V and 0 bases from J; bases unmatched to any gene: 15.

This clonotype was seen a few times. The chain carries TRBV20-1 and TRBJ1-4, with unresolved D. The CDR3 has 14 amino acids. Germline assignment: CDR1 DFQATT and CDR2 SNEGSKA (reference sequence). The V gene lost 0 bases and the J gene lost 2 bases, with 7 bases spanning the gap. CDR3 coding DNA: TGCAGTGCTAGAGAAAGGAGGACTAATGAAAAACTGTTTTTT. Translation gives CSARERRTNEKLFF.

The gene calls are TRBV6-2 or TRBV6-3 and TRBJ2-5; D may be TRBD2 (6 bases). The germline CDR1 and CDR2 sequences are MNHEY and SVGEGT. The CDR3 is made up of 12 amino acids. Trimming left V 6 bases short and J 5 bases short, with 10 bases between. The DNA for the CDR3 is TGTGCCAGCAGGGGACTTCCGGAGACCCAGTACTTC. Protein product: CASRGLPETQYF.

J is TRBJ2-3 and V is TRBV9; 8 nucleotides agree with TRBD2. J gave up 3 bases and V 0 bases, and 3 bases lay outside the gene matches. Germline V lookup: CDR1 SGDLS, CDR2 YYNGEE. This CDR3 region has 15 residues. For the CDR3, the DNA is TGTGCCAGCAGCGTAGCAGCGGGAGTAACAGATACGCAGTATTTT. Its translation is CASSVAAGVTDTQYF.

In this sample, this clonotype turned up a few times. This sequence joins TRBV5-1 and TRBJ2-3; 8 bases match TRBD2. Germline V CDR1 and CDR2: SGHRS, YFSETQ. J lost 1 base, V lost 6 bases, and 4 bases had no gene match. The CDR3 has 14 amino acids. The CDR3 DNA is TGCGCCAGCACGGCACTAGCGGGCACAGATACGCAGTATTTT. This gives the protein CASTALAGTDTQYF.

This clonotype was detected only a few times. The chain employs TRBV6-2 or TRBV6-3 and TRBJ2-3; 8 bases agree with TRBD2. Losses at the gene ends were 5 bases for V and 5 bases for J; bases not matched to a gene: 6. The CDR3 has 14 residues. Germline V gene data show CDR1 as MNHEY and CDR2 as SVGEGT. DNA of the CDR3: TGTGCCAGCAGTAGGACTAGCACCGTAGATACGCAGTATTTT. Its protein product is CASSRTSTVDTQYF.

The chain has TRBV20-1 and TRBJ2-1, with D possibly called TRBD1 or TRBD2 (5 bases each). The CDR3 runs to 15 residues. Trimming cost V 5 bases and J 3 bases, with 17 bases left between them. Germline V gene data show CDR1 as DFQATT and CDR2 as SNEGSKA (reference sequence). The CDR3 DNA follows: TGCAGTGCTCGCAGAGGGTGGACAAGCTACAATGAGCAGTTCTTC. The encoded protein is CSARRGWTSYNEQFF.

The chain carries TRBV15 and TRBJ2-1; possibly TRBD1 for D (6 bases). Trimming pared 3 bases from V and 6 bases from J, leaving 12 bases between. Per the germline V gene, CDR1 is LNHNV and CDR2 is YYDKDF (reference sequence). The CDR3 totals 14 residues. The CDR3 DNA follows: TGTGCCACCAGCAGGCACGGGACAATCAATGAGCAGTTCTTC. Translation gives CATSRHGTINEQFF.

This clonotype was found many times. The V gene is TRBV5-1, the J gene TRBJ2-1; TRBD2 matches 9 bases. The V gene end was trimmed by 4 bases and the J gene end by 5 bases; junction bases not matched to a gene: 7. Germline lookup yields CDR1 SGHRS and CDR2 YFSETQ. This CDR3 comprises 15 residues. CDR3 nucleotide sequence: TGCGCCAGCAGCCTGGGACTAGCTAGCCACAATGAGCAGTTCTTC. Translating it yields CASSLGLASHNEQFF.

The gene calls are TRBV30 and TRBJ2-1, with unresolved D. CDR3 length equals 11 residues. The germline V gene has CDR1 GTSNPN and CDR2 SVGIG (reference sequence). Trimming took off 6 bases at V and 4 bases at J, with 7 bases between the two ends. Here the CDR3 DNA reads TGTGCCTGTATACTGTACAATGAGCAGTTCTTC. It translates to CACILYNEQFF.

The CDR3 loop is CASRGTGSSPEAFF. The CDR3 DNA reads TGCGCCAGCAGAGGGACAGGGTCAAGCCCTGAAGCTTTCTTT. This chain connects TRBV5-1 to TRBJ1-1, with TRBD1 matching 9 bases. From germline, CDR1 is SGHRS and CDR2 YFSETQ. The CDR3 length is 14 residues. The ends lost 5 bases at V and 6 bases at J; junction bases unmatched: 8. The entire variable domain, with the rest obtained from reference TRBV5-1 and TRBJ1-1, is as follows: KAGVTQTPRYLIKTRGQQVTLSCSPISGHRSVSWYQQTPGQGLQFLFEYFSETQRNKGNFPGRFSGRQFSNSRSEMNVSTLELGDSALYLCASRGTGSSPEAFFGQGTRLTVV.

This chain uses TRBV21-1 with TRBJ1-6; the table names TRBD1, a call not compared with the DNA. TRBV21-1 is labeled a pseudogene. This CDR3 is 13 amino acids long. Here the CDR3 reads CASSKETGSPLHF. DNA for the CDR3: TGTGCCAGCAGCAAAGAAACAGGTTCACCCCTCCACTTT.

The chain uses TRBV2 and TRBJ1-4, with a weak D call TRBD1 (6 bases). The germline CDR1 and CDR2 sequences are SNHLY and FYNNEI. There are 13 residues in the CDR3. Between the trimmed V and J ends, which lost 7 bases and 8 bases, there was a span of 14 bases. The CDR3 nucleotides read TGTGCCAGCATCCCGACAGGAGGGGAAAAACTGTTTTTT. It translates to CASIPTGGEKLFF. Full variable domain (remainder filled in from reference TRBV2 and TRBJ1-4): EPEVTQTPSHQVTQMGQEVILRCVPISNHLYFYWYRQILGQKVEFLVSFYNNEISEKSEIFDDQFSVERPDGSNFTLKIRSTKLEDSAMYFCASIPTGGEKLFFGSGTQLSVL.

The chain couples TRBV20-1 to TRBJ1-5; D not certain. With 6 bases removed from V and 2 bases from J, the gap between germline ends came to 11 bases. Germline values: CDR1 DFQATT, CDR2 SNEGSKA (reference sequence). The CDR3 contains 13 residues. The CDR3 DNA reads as TGCAGTGCCCTTGGGCCAGGCAATCAGCCCCAGCATTTT. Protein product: CSALGPGNQPQHF.

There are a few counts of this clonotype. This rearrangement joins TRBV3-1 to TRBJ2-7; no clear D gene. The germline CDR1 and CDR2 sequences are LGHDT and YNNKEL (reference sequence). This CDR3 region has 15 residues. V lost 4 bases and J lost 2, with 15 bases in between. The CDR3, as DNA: TGTGCCAGCAGCCTACACCGGGCCATAACCTACGAGCAGTACTTC. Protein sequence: CASSLHRAITYEQYF.

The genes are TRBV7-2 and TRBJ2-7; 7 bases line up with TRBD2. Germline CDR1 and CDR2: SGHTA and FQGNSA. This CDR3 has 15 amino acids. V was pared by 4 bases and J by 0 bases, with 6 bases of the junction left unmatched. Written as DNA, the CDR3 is TGTGCCAGCAGCTCAGGCGGGAGTGCCTCCTACGAGCAGTACTTC. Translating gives CASSSGGSASYEQYF.

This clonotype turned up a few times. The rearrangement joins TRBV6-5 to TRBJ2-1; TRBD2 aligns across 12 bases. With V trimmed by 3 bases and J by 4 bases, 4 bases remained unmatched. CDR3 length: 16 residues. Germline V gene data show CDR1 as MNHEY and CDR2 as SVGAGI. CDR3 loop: CASSYSGTSGYNEQFF. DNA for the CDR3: TGTGCCAGCAGTTATTCCGGGACTAGCGGGTACAATGAGCAGTTCTTC.

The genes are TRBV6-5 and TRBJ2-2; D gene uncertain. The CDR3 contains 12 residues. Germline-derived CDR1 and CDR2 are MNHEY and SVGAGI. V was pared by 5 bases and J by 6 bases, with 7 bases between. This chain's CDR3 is CASSGFAGELFF. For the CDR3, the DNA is TGTGCCAGCAGTGGTTTTGCCGGGGAGCTGTTTTTT.

The CDR3 spells CSARLRGAREAFF. CDR3 bases: TGCAGTGCTAGACTCCGGGGGGCCAGGGAAGCTTTCTTT. The chain is built from TRBV20-1 and TRBJ1-1; weak D call: TRBD1 (6 bases). This CDR3 comprises 13 residues. V was shortened by 2 bases and J by 8 bases, with 15 bases between the two germline ends. CDR1 DFQATT and CDR2 SNEGSKA come from the germline V gene (reference sequence).

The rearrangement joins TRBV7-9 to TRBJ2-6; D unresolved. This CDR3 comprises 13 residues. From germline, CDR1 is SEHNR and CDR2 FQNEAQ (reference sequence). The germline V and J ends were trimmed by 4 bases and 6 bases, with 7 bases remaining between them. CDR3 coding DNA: TGTGCCAGCAGCTCCCCCCCGGCCAACGTCCTGACTTTC. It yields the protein CASSSPPANVLTF.